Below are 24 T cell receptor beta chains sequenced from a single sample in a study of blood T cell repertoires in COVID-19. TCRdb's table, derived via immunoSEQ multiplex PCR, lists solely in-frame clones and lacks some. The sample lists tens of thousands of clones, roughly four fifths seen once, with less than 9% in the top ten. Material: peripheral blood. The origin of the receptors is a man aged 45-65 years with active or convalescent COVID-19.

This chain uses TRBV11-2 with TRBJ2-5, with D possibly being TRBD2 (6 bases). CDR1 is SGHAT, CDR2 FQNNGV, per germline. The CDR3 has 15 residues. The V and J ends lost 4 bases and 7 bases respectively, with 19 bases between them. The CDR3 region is CASSSQRGGEATQYF. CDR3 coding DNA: TGTGCCAGCAGCTCTCAACGTGGAGGGGAGGCGACCCAGTACTTC. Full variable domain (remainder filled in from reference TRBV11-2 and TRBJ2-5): EAGVAQSPRYKIIEKRQSVAFWCNPISGHATLYWYQQILGQGPKLLIQFQNNGVVDDSQLPKDRFSAERLKGVDSTLKIQPAKLEDSAVYLCASSSQRGGEATQYFGPGTRLLVL.

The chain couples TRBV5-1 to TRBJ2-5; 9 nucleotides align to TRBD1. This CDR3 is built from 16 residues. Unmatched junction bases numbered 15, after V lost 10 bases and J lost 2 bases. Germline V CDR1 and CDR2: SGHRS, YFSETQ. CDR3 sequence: CASRTGAWPPQETQYF. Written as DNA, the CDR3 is TGCGCCTCCCGGACAGGGGCCTGGCCCCCACAAGAGACCCAGTACTTC.

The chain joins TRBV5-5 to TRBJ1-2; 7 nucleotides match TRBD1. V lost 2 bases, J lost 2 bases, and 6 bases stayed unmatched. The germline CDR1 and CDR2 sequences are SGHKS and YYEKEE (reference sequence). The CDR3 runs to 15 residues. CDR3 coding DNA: TGTGCCAGCAGCTTCTTCGGGACAGAAAACTATGGCTACACCTTC. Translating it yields CASSFFGTENYGYTF.

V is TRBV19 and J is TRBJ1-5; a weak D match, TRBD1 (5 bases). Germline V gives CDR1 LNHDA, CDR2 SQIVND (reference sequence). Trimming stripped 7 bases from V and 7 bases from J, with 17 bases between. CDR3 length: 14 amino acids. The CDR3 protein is CASTITKGAQPQHF. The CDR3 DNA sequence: TGTGCCAGTACCATTACTAAAGGGGCCCAGCCCCAGCATTTT.

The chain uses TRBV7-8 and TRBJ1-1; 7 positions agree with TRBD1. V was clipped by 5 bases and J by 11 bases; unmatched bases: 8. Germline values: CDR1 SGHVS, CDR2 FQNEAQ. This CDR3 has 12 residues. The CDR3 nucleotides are TGTGCCAGCAGCGGGACCGGGACAGAGGCTTTCTTT. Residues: CASSGTGTEAFF. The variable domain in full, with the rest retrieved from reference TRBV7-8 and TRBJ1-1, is GAGVSQSPRYKVAKRGQDVALRCDPISGHVSLFWYQQALGQGPEFLTYFQNEAQLDKSGLPSDRFFAERPEGSVSTLKIQRTQQEDSAVYLCASSGTGTEAFFGQGTRLTVV.

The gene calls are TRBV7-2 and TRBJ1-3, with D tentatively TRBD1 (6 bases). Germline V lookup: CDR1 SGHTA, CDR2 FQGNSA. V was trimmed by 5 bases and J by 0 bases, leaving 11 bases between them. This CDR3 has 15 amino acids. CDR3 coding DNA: TGTGCCAGCAGCCTCCAACAGGGCTCTGGAAACACCATATATTTT. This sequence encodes CASSLQQGSGNTIYF.

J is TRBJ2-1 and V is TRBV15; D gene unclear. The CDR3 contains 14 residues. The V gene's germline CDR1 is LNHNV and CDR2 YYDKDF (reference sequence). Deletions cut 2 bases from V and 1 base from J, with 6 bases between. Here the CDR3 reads CATSRKASYNEQFF. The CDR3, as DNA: TGTGCCACCAGCAGAAAAGCTTCCTACAATGAGCAGTTCTTC.

The CDR3 reads CASSLQGPGADTQYF. Here the CDR3 DNA reads TGTGCCAGCAGTCTACAGGGCCCTGGGGCAGATACGCAGTATTTT. J is TRBJ2-3 and V is TRBV28, with D perhaps matching TRBD1 (6 bases). The CDR3 sequence is 15 residues long. Germline V CDR1 and CDR2: MDHEN, SYDVKM. V lost 5 bases, J lost 4 bases, and 16 bases lay in between.

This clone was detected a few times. This CDR3 reads CASSAGAMTTNTGELFF. The CDR3 DNA reads TGTGCCAGCAGCGCAGGGGCAATGACTACGAACACCGGGGAGCTGTTTTTT. The chain uses TRBV9 and TRBJ2-2, with D perhaps TRBD1 (6 bases). Looked up from germline, CDR1 is SGDLS and CDR2 is YYNGEE. The CDR3 extends over 17 amino acids. Trimming shortened V by 3 bases and J by 0 bases, and 15 bases separated the two germline ends. Full variable domain (missing parts from reference TRBV9 and TRBJ2-2): DSGVTQTPKHLITATGQRVTLRCSPRSGDLSVYWYQQSLDQGLQFLIQYYNGEERAKGNILERFSAQQFPDLHSELNLSSLELGDSALYFCASSAGAMTTNTGELFFGEGSRLTVL.

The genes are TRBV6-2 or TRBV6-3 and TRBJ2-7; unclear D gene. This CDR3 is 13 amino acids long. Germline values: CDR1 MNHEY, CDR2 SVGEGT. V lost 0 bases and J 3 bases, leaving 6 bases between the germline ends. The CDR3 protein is CASSYSRGYEQYF. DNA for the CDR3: TGTGCCAGCAGTTACTCGCGTGGCTACGAGCAGTACTTC.

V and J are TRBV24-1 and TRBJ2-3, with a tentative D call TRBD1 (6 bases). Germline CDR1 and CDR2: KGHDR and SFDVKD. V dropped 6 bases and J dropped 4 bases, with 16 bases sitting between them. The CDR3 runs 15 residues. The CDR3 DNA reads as TGTGCCACCAGTTTAGGGGGTCAGGTCGCAGATACGCAGTATTTT. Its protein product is CATSLGGQVADTQYF.

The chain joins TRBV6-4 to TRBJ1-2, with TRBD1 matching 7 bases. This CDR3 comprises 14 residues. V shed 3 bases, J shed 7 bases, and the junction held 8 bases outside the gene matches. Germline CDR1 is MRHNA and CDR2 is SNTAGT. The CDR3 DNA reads TGTGCCAGCAGTGATCTTCGACAGGGCCCTGGCTACACCTTC. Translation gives CASSDLRQGPGYTF.

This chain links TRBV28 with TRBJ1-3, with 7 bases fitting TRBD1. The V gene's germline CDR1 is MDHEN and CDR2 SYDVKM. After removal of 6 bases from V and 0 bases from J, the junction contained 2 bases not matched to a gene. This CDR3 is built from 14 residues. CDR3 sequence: CASRSGGSGNTIYF. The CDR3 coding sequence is TGTGCCAGCAGATCAGGGGGCTCTGGAAACACCATATATTTT.

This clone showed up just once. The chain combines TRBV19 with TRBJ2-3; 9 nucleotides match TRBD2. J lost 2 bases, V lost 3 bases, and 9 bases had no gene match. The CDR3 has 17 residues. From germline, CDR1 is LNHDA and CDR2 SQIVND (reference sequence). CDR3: CASSIERGAPNTDTQYF. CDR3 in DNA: TGTGCCAGTAGTATTGAGCGGGGGGCTCCCAACACAGATACGCAGTATTTT.

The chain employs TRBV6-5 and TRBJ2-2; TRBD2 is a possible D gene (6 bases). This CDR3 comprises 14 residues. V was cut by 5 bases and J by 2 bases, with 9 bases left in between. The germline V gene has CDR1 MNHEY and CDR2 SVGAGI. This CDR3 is CASSIAGNTGELFF. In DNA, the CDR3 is TGTGCCAGCAGTATTGCGGGAAACACCGGGGAGCTGTTTTTT.

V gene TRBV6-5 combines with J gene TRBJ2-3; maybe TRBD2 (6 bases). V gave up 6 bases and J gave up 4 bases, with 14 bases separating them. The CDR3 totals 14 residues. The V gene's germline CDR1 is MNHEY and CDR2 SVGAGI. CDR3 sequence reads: CASRPGLYSDTQYF. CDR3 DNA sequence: TGTGCCAGCAGGCCGGGACTTTACTCAGATACGCAGTATTTT.

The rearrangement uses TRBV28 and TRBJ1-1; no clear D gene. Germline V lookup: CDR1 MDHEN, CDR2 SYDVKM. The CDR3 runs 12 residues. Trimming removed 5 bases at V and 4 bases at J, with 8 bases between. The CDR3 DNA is TGTGCCAGCAGTCTACGTCTCACTGAAGCTTTCTTT. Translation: CASSLRLTEAFF.

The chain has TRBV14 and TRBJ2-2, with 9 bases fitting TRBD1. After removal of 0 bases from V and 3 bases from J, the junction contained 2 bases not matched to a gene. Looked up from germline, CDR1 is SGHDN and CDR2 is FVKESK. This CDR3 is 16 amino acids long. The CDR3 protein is CASSQEGTGHTGELFF. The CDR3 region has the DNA TGTGCCAGCAGCCAAGAAGGGACAGGGCACACCGGGGAGCTGTTTTTT.

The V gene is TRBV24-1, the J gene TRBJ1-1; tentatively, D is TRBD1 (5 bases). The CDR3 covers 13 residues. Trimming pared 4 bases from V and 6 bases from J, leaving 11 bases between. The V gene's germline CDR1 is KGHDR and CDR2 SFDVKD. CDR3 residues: CATSERGVAEAFF. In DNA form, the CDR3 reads TGTGCCACCAGTGAAAGGGGTGTCGCTGAAGCTTTCTTT.

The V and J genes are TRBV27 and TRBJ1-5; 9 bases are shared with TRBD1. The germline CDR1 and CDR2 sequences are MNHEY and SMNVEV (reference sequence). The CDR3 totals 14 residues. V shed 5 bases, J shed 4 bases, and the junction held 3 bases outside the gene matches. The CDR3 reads CASSRDRVNQPQHF. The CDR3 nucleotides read TGTGCCAGCAGTCGGGACAGGGTAAATCAGCCCCAGCATTTT.

CDR3 in amino acids: CASSFAEDEKLFF. The CDR3 nucleotides read TGTGCCAGCAGTTTTGCGGAGGACGAAAAACTGTTTTTT. The V gene is TRBV2, the J gene TRBJ1-4; D not resolved. Germline V gene lookup returns CDR1 SNHLY and CDR2 FYNNEI. The CDR3 is made up of 13 amino acids. The ends were cut back, 5 bases at V and 8 bases at J, with 12 bases in the middle.

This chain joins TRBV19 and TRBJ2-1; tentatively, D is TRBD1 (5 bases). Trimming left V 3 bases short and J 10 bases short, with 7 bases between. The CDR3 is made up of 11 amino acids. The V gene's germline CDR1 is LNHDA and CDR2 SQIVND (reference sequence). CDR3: CASSIRTEQFF. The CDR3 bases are TGTGCCAGTAGTATCCGGACAGAGCAGTTCTTC. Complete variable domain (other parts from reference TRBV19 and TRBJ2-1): DGGITQSPKYLFRKEGQNVTLSCEQNLNHDAMYWYRQDPGQGLRLIYYSQIVNDFQKGDIAEGYSVSREKKESFPLTVTSAQKNPTAFYLCASSIRTEQFFGPGTRLTVL.

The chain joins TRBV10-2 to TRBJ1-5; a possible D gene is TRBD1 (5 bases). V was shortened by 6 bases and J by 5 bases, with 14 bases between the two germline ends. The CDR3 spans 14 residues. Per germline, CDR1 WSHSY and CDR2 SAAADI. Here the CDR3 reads CASRPGRAYQPQHF. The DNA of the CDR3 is TGCGCCAGCAGGCCGGGCAGGGCCTATCAGCCCCAGCATTTT.

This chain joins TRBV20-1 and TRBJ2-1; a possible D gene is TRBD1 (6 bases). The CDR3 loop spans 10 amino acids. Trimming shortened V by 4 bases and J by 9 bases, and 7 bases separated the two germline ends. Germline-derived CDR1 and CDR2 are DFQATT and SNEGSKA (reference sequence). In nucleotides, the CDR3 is TGCAGTGCTATAGGGGGTGAGCAGTTCTTC. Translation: CSAIGGEQFF.